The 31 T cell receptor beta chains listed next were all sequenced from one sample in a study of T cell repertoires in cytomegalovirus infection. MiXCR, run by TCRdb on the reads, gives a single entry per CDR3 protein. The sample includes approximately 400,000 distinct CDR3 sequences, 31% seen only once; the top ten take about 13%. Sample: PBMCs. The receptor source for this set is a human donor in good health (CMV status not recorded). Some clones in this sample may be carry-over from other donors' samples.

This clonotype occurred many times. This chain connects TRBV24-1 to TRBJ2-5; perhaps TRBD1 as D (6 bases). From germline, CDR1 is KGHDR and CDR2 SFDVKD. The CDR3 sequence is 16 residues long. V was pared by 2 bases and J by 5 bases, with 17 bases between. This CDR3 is CATSDSYTRGRETQYF. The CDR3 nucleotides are TGTGCCACCAGTGATTCCTATACCAGGGGTCGGGAGACCCAGTACTTC.

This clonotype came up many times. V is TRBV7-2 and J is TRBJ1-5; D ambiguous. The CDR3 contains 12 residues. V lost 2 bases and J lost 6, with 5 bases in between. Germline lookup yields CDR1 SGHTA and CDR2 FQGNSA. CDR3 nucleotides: TGTGCCAGCAGCTTAATGGGTCAGCCCCAGCATTTT. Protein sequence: CASSLMGQPQHF. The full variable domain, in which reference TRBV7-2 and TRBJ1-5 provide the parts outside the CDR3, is GAGVSQSPSNKVTEKGKDVELRCDPISGHTALYWYRQSLGQGLEFLIYFQGNSAPDKSGLPSDRFSAERTGGSVSTLTIQRTQQEDSAVYLCASSLMGQPQHFGDGTRLSIL.

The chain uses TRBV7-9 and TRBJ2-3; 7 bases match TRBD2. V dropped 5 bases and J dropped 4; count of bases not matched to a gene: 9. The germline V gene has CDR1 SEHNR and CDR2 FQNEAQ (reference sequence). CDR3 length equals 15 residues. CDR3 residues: CASSILAARADTQYF. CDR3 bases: TGTGCCAGCAGCATTCTAGCGGCGAGGGCAGATACGCAGTATTTT.

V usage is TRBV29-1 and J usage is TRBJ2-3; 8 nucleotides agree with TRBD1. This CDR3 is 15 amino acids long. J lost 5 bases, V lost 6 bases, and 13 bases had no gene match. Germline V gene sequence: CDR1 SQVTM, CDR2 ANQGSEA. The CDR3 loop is CSVQTTGTGGDTQYF. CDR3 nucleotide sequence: TGCAGCGTGCAGACTACCGGGACAGGTGGAGATACGCAGTATTTT.

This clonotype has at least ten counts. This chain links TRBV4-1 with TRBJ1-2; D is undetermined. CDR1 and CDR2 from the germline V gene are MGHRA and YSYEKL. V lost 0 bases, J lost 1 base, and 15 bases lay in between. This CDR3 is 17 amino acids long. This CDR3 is CASSQDPSSQFNYGYTF. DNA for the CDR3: TGCGCCAGCAGCCAAGATCCGAGTTCCCAATTTAACTATGGCTACACCTTC.

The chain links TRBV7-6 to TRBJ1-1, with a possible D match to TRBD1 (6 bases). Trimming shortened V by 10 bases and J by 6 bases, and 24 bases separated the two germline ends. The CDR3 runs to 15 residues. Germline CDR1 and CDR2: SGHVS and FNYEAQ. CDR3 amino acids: CAIGLYLGKGAEAFF. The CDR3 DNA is TGTGCCATCGGCTTATATTTAGGGAAGGGGGCTGAAGCTTTCTTT. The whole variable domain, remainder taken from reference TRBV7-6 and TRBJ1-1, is GAGVSQSPRYKVTKRGQDVALRCDPISGHVSLYWYRQALGQGPEFLTYFNYEAQQDKSGLPNDRFSAERPEGSISTLTIQRTEQRDSAMYRCAIGLYLGKGAEAFFGQGTRLTVV.

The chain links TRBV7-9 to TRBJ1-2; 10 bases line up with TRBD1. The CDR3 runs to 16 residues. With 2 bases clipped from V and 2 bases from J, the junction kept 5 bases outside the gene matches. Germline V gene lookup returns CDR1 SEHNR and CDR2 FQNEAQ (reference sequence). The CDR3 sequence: CASSLQGQGGNYGYTF. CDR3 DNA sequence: TGTGCCAGCAGCTTACAAGGACAGGGGGGGAACTATGGCTACACCTTC.

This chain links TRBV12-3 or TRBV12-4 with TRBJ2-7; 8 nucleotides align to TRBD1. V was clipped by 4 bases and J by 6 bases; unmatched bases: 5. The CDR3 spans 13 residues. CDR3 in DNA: TGTGCCAGCAGTTGGGACAGGAGACGCGAGCAGTACTTC. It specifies CASSWDRRREQYF.

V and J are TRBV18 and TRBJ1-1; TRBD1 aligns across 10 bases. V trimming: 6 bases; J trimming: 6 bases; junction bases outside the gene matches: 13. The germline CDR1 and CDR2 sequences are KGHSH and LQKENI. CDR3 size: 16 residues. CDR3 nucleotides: TGTGCCAGCTCCCGACAGGGGGCTGGGTTTGGGGCTGAAGCTTTCTTT. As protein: CASSRQGAGFGAEAFF.

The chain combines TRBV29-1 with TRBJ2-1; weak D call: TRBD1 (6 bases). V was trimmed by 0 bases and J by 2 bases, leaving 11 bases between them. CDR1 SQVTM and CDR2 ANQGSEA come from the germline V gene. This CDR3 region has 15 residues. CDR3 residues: CSVEDLDSTYNEQFF. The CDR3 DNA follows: TGCAGCGTTGAAGATCTGGACAGCACCTACAATGAGCAGTTCTTC.

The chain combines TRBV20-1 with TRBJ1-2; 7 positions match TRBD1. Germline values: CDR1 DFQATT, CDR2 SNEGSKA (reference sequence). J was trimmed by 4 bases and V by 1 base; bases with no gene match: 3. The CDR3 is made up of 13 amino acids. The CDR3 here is CSARVRDSYGYTF. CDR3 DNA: TGCAGTGCTAGAGTCAGGGACAGCTATGGCTACACCTTC.

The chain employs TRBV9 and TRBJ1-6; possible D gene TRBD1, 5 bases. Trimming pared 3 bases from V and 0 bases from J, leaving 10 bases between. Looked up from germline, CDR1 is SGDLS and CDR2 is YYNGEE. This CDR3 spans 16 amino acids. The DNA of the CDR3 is TGTGCCAGCAGCGGGGCAGGGAGCTCCTATAATTCACCCCTCCACTTT. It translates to CASSGAGSSYNSPLHF.

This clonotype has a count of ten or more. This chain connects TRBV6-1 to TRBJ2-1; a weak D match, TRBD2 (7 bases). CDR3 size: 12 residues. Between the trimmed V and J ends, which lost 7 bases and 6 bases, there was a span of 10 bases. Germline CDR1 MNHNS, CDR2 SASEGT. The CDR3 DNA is TGTGCCAGCAAAGGGGGGGGCAATGAGCAGTTCTTC. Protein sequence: CASKGGGNEQFF.

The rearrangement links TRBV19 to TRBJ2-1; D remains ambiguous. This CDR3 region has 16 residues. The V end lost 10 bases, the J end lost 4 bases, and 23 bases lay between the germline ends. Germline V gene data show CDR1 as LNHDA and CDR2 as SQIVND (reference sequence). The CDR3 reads CATQASSGPIYNEQFF. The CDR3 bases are TGTGCCACCCAGGCCAGTTCCGGACCAATATACAATGAGCAGTTCTTC.

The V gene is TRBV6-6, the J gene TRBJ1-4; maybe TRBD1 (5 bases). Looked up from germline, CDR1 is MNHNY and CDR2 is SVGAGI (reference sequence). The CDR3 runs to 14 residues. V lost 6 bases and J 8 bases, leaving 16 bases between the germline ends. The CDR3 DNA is TGTGCCAGCAGCAATTCAGGGCAAGACGAAAAACTGTTTTTT. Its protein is CASSNSGQDEKLFF.

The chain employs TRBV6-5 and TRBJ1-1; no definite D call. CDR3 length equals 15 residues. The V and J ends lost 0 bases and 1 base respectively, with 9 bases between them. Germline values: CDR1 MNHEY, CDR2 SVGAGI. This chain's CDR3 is CASSYSMVQNTEAFF. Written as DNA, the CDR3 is TGTGCCAGCAGTTACTCGATGGTTCAGAACACTGAAGCTTTCTTT.

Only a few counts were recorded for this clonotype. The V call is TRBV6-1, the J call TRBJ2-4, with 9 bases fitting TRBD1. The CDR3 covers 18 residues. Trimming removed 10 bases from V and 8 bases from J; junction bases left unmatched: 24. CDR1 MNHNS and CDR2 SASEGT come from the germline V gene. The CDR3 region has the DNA TGTGCCACGACACGGCCCGGGACAGGGCCCTCGAGGGGAGACATTCAGTACTTC. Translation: CATTRPGTGPSRGDIQYF.

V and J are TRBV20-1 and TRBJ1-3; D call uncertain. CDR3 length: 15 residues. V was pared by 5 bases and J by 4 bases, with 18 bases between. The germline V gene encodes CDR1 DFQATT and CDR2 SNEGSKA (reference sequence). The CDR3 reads CSARPAAGSGNTIYF. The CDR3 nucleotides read TGCAGTGCTCGGCCGGCGGCAGGCTCCGGAAACACCATATATTTT.

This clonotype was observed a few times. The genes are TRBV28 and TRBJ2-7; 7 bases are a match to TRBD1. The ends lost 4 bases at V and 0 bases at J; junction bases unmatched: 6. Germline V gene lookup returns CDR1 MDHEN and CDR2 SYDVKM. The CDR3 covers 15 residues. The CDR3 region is CASSSPGGPSYEQYF. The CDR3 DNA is TGTGCCAGCAGTTCGCCAGGGGGACCCTCCTACGAGCAGTACTTC.

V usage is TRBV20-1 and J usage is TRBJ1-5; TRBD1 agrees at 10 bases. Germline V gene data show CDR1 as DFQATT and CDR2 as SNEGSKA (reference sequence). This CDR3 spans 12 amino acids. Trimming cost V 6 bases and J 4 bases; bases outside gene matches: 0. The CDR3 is CSAGQGNQPQHF. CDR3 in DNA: TGCAGTGCGGGACAGGGGAATCAGCCCCAGCATTTT.

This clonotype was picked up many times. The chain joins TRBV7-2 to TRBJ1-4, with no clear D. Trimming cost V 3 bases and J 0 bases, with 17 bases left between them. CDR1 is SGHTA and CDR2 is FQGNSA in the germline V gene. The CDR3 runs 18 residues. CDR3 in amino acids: CASSFHDPWGATNEKLFF. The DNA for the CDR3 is TGTGCCAGCAGCTTCCATGACCCGTGGGGTGCAACTAATGAAAAACTGTTTTTT.

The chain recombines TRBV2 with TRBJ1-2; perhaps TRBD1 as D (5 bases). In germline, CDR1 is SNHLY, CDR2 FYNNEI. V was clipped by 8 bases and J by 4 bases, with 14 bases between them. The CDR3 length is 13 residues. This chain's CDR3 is CASSTGFVYGYTF. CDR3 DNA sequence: TGTGCCAGCTCTACAGGCTTCGTCTATGGCTACACCTTC.

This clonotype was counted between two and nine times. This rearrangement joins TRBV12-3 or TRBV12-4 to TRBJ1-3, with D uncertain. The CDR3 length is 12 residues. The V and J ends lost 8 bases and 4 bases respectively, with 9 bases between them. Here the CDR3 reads CASGGVGNTIYF. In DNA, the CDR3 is TGTGCCAGCGGTGGGGTAGGAAACACCATATATTTT.

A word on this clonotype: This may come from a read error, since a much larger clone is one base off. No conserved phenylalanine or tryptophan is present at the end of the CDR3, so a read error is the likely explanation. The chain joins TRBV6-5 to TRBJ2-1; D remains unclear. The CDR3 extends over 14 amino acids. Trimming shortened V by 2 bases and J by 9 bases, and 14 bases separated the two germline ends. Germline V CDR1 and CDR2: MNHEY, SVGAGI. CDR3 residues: CASSYNARRGEQFL. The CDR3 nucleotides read TGTGCCAGCAGTTACAATGCGAGACGTGGTGAGCAGTTCTTA.

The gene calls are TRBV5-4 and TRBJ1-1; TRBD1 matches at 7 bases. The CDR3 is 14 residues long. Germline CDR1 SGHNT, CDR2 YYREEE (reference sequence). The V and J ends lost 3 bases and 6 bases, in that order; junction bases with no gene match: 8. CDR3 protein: CASSSGQARAEAFF. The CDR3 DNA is TGTGCCAGCAGCTCAGGACAGGCCAGAGCTGAAGCTTTCTTT.

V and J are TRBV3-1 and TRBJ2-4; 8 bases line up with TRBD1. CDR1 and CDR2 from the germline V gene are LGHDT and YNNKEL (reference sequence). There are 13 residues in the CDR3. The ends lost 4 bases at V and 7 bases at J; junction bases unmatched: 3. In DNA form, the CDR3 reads TGTGCCAGCAGCCTTACAGGGGGTAACATTCAGTACTTC. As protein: CASSLTGGNIQYF.

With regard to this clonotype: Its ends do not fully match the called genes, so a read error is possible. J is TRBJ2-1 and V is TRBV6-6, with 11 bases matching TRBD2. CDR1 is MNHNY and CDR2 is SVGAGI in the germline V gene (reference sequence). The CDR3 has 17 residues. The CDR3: CASFPSGGLGVYNEKFF. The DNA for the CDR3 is TGTGCCAGCTTCCCTAGCGGGGGGCTGGGGGTATACAATGAGAAGTTCTTC.

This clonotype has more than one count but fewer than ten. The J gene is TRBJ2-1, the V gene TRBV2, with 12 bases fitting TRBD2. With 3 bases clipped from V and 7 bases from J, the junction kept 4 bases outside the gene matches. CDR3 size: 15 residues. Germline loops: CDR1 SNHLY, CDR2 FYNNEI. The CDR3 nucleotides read TGTGCCAGCAGTGAGCTAGCGGGGGGGCTAAATGAGCAGTTCTTC. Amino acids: CASSELAGGLNEQFF.

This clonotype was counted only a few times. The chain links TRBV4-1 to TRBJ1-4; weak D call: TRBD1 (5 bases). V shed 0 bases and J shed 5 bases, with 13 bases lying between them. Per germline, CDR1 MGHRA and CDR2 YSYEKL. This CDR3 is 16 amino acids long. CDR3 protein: CASSQDGGTGNEKLFF. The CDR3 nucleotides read TGCGCCAGCAGCCAAGACGGAGGGACTGGCAATGAAAAACTGTTTTTT.

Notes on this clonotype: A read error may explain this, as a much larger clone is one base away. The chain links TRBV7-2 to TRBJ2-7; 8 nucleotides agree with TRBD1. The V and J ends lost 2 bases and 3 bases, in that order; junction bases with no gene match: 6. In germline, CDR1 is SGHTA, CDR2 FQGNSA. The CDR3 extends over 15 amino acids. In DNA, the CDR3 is TGTGCCAGCAGCTTAAGCCAGGGGGCACTCTACGAGCAGTACTTC. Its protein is CASSLSQGALYEQYF. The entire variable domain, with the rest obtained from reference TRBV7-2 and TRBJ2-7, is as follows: GAGVSQSPSNKVTEKGKDVELRCDPISGHTALYWYRQSLGQGLEFLIYFQGNSAPDKSGLPSDRFSAERTGGSVSTLTIQRTQQEDSAVYLCASSLSQGALYEQYFGPGTRLTVT.

The CDR3 loop is CASSVALAGMSDTQYF. In DNA, the CDR3 is TGTGCCAGCAGCGTAGCCCTAGCGGGGATGTCAGATACGCAGTATTTT. This chain uses TRBV9 with TRBJ2-3, with 9 positions matching TRBD2. This CDR3 is built from 16 residues. J lost 4 bases, V lost 0 bases, and 6 bases had no gene match. Germline values: CDR1 SGDLS, CDR2 YYNGEE.